This T cell receptor (beta chain) was obtained from a study of blood T cell repertoires in COVID-19 (dated by TCRdb to the early 2020s). Concerning the study at large: Samples covering the acute and convalescent phases of COVID-19 were provided by collaborators in the United States, Italy and Spain. The material from the prospective study consisted of cDNA or gDNA derived from T cells, B-cell-depleted T cells, or PBMCs. Where HLA class I and class II types were available, the types were taken from metadata supplied by the sample provider, not from assay-based typing. The dataset comprised deeply sampled blood TCRbeta repertoires from subjects exposed to, actively infected with, or recovered from COVID-19. The repertoires were released in a freely available public database intended as a resource for research on the immune response to SARS-CoV-2. Samples were obtained from the ongoing ImmuneRACE study (first 160 participants) and from over a thousand subjects provided by 6 global collaborators. A de-identified subject ID, COVID-19 status, age in years and sex were almost always included in the sample metadata.

A distance of 7 bases separates the germline ends of V and J, which lose 2 bases and 2 bases respectively. The germline V gene (reference sequence) yields LNHNV for CDR1 and YYDKDF for CDR2. The CDR3 starts with the cysteine, ends with the phenylalanine, and has 13 residues. Only the CDR3 part of the read is kept: 39 bases, read in frame from the first base. One collaborating source in Seattle enrolled patients while the patients were actively infected and followed the patients over time throughout the course of disease. Each collaborating institution followed its own protocols to collect whole blood in K2EDTA tubes. For TCRbeta analysis, collaborators shipped samples in one of three forms: frozen whole blood, isolated PBMCs, or DNA extracted from either of those sample types. As regards this clone: The antigen this receptor binds is unknown. Nothing much larger sits one base from this clone, and base qualities are not available.

The immunoSEQ Assay, a bias-controlled multiplex PCR, was used to amplify TCRbeta CDR3 regions from genomic DNA. On the authors' methods: The number of nucleated cells in each sample was estimated from the amplification of reference gene primers within the assay. To quantify the absolute abundance of each unique TCRbeta CDR3 rearrangement, sequence reads were collapsed and filtered. For each sample, productive Simpson clonality was calculated as the square root of Simpson's diversity index over productive rearrangements. TCRdb took over this immuneACCESS table, retaining in-frame rearrangements with V and J assigned. Such tables are incomplete; in checked studies, under half of the missing clones stem from an unresolved V gene, and the remainder is unexplained. The DNA gave D and trimming, while V, J and clone size come from that table. Counted in this sample were 200,000 to 300,000 clones; 75% to 95% of them appeared once. About 2.5% of the sample goes to the ten largest clones.

Broader findings and caveats from the paper: The amount of clinical and demographic metadata varied by source and participant and was provided uncurated.

This clonotype originated in a person in their late teens or twenties with COVID-19, enrolled during active disease. The specimen sequenced was peripheral blood. The chain was built from TRBV15 and TRBJ2-7; the D segment could be TRBD1, given 6 matching bases. Here the CDR3 is given as CATSRTGTYEQYF. The DNA is TGTGCCACCAGCAGAACAGGGACCTACGAGCAGTACTTC.